The 10 T cell receptor beta chains in this list originate from one sample, sequenced in a study of regulatory T cells in long-lasting Graves disease. Time point given: newly diagnosed GD, antithyroid drugs for less than 3 months. PBMCs provided the RNA from which the TCR library was made. Arm-PCR of CDR3 regions and iRepertoire HTBI primers were the basis on which TCR beta libraries were built. TCRdb processed the multiplex PCR reads anew with MiXCR; each CDR3 protein has one entry. The sample includes some 500,000 distinct CDR3 sequences, 15% to 20% seen only once; the top ten take approximately 25%. These sequences were also reported in another study, on T cells in Graves' hyperthyroidism and ophthalmopathy.

The sequenced sample was peripheral blood mononuclear cells (PBMCs), obtained at new diagnosis, from a patient treated with antithyroid drugs. The source is a woman in her forties or fifties with Graves disease.

This clonotype was found a few times. This chain links TRBV12-3 or TRBV12-4 with TRBJ1-6, with D perhaps matching TRBD1 (6 bases). V was pared by 2 bases and J by 7 bases, with 12 bases between. The CDR3 has 15 residues. CDR3 residues: CASSLLRDINSPLHF. DNA of the CDR3: TGTGCCAGCAGTTTACTTCGGGACATAAATTCACCCCTCCACTTT.

As concerns this clonotype: A junction boundary mismatches the germline segment, possibly from a read error. The chain carries TRBV30 and TRBJ2-1, with D possibly TRBD1 on 6 matching bases. This CDR3 contains 15 residues. From germline, CDR1 is GTSNPN and CDR2 SVGIG (reference sequence). The CDR3 sequence is CAWSVGASSCNEQFF. DNA for the CDR3: TGTGCCTGGAGTGTGGGGGCGAGCTCCTGCAATGAGCAGTTCTTC.

This clonotype showed up many times. The rearrangement uses TRBV11-2 and TRBJ2-3; a weak D match, TRBD1 (5 bases). CDR3 length: 19 amino acids. Trimming pared 5 bases from V and 3 bases from J, leaving 27 bases between. Per germline, CDR1 SGHAT and CDR2 FQNNGV. DNA for the CDR3: TGTGCCAGCAGCCCCCGTAGGGGAACCACTATCCTTGAAACAGATACGCAGTATTTT. It codes for CASSPRRGTTILETDTQYF.

The J gene is TRBJ1-4, the V gene TRBV12-5; 10 bases map to TRBD1. There are 15 residues in the CDR3. V lost 6 bases to trimming and J lost 8 bases; unmatched junction nucleotides: 9. The V gene's germline CDR1 is LGHNT and CDR2 FRNRAP. The CDR3 nucleotides are TGTGCTAGTGGACCTCGGACAGGGGGTTTGGAAAAACTGTTTTTT. Translation: CASGPRTGGLEKLFF. Based on the CDR3 plus reference TRBV12-5 and TRBJ1-4, the full variable domain is DARVTQTPRHKVTEMGQEVTMRCQPILGHNTVFWYRQTMMQGLELLAYFRNRAPLDDSGMPKDRFSAEMPDATLATLKIQPSEPRDSAVYFCASGPRTGGLEKLFFGSGTQLSVL.

V and J are TRBV6-5 and TRBJ2-5, with no clear D. Per the germline V gene, CDR1 is MNHEY and CDR2 is SVGAGI. V was shortened by 0 bases and J by 7 bases, with 9 bases between the two germline ends. This CDR3 comprises 13 residues. CDR3 nucleotides: TGTGCCAGCAGTTACTCCCTAGGTGGGACCCAGTACTTC. This gives the protein CASSYSLGGTQYF.

This clonotype was picked up many times. The chain uses TRBV12-3 or TRBV12-4 and TRBJ2-7, with TRBD1 identical over 9 bases. Trimming at V came to 6 bases and at J to 2 bases, leaving 5 bases not matched to a gene. This CDR3 comprises 14 residues. Here the CDR3 DNA reads TGTGCCAGCAGCGGGGACAGGGCGACCTACGAGCAGTACTTC. It specifies CASSGDRATYEQYF.

The chain employs TRBV25-1 and TRBJ2-1; D remains ambiguous. The V gene lost 3 bases and the J gene lost 1 base, with 7 bases spanning the gap. The length of the CDR3 is 14 residues. Germline CDR1 reads MGHDK; CDR2 reads SYGVNS. The CDR3 DNA sequence: TGTGCCAGCAGTGAGGAACAGTCCTACAATGAGCAGTTCTTC. Translating gives CASSEEQSYNEQFF.

The rearrangement uses TRBV20-1 and TRBJ2-1; 9 nucleotides align to TRBD2. The CDR3 loop spans 15 amino acids. The trim removed 5 bases at V and 4 bases at J, leaving 9 bases unmatched. Germline V gives CDR1 DFQATT, CDR2 SNEGSKA (reference sequence). The CDR3 nucleotides are TGCAGTGCTTACCGACTAGCGGACAATTACAATGAGCAGTTCTTC. Protein: CSAYRLADNYNEQFF.

This clonotype was detected a few times. The chain links TRBV6-5 to TRBJ1-4; possibly TRBD1 for D (5 bases). V gave up 0 bases and J gave up 8 bases, with 16 bases separating them. Per the germline V gene, CDR1 is MNHEY and CDR2 is SVGAGI. The CDR3 consists of 16 residues. The CDR3 bases are TGTGCCAGCAGTTACTCGAGTGGGATTGGGGGGGAAAAACTGTTTTTT. Its protein is CASSYSSGIGGEKLFF.

The sample holds many counts of this clonotype. The V call is TRBV7-9, the J call TRBJ1-1, with 7 bases matching TRBD1. The CDR3 runs to 15 residues. Germline V gene data show CDR1 as SEHNR and CDR2 as FQNEAQ (reference sequence). After removal of 5 bases from V and 3 bases from J, the junction contained 9 bases not matched to a gene. The CDR3: CASSLTQGHDTEAFF. The CDR3 DNA reads TGTGCCAGCAGCCTAACACAGGGGCACGACACTGAAGCTTTCTTT.